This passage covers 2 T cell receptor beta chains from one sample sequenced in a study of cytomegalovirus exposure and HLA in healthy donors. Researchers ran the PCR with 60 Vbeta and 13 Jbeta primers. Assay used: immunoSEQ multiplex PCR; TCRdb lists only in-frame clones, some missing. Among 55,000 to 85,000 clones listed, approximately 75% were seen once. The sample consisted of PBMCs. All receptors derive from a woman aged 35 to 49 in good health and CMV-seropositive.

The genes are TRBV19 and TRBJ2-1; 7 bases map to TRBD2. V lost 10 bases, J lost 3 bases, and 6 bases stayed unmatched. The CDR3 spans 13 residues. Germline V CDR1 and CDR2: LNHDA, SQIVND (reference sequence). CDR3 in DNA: TGTGCCACCCGGGGGAGGGGCTACAATGAGCAGTTCTTC. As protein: CATRGRGYNEQFF. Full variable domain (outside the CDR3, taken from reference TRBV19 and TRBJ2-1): DGGITQSPKYLFRKEGQNVTLSCEQNLNHDAMYWYRQDPGQGLRLIYYSQIVNDFQKGDIAEGYSVSREKKESFPLTVTSAQKNPTAFYLCATRGRGYNEQFFGPGTRLTVL.

Here the CDR3 DNA reads TGTGCCAGTAGTATAGGCCCGGGTCCAGGGGGAAACATTCAGTACTTC. Residues: CASSIGPGPGGNIQYF. The chain joins TRBV19 to TRBJ2-4; 7 bases agree with TRBD1. The CDR3 sequence is 16 residues long. Trimming removed 1 base from V and 6 bases from J; junction bases left unmatched: 9. Germline loops: CDR1 LNHDA, CDR2 SQIVND (reference sequence). The variable domain in full, with the rest retrieved from reference TRBV19 and TRBJ2-4, is DGGITQSPKYLFRKEGQNVTLSCEQNLNHDAMYWYRQDPGQGLRLIYYSQIVNDFQKGDIAEGYSVSREKKESFPLTVTSAQKNPTAFYLCASSIGPGPGGNIQYFGAGTRLSVL.